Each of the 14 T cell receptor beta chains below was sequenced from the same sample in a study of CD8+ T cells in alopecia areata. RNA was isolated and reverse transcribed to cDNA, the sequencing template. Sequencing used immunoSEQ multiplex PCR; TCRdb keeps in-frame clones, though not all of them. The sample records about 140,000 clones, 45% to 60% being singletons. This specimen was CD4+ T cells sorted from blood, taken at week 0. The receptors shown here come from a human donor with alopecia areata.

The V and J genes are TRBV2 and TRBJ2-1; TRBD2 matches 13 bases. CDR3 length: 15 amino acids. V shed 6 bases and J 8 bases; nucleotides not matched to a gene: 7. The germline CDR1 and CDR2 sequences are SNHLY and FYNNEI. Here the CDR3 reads CASRVLAGGPYEQFF. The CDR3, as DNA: TGTGCCAGCAGGGTACTAGCGGGAGGGCCGTATGAGCAGTTCTTC. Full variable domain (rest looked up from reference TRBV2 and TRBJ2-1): EPEVTQTPSHQVTQMGQEVILRCVPISNHLYFYWYRQILGQKVEFLVSFYNNEISEKSEIFDDQFSVERPDGSNFTLKIRSTKLEDSAMYFCASRVLAGGPYEQFFGPGTRLTVL.

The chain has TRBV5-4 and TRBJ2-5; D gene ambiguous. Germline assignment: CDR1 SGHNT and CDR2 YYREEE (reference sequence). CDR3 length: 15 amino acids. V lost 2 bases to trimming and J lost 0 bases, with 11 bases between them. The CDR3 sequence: CASSLGTPYQETQYF. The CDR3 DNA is TGTGCCAGCAGCTTAGGAACCCCGTACCAAGAGACCCAGTACTTC. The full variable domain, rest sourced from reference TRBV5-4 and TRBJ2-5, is ETGVTQSPTHLIKTRGQQVTLRCSSQSGHNTVSWYQQALGQGPQFIFQYYREEENGRGNFPPRFSGLQFPNYSSELNVNALELDDSALYLCASSLGTPYQETQYFGPGTRLLVL.

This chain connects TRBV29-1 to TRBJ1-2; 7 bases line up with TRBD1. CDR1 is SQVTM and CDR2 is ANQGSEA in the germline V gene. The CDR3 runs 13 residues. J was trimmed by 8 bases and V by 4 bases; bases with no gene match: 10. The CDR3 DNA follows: TGCAGCGTTGTTCGGGGAGGGGGCTTCGGCTACACCTTC. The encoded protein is CSVVRGGGFGYTF. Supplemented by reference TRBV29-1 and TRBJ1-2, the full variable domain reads SAVISQKPSRDICQRGTSLTIQCQVDSQVTMMFWYRQQPGQSLTLIATANQGSEATYESGFVIDKFPISRPNLTFSTLTVSNMSPEDSSIYLCSVVRGGGFGYTFGSGTRLTVV.

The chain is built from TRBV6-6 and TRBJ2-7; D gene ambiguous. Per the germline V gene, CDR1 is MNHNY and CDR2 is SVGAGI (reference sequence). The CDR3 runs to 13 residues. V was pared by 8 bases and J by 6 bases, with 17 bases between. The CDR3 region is CASALPPRVEQYF. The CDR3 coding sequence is TGTGCCAGCGCCTTACCGCCACGCGTCGAGCAGTACTTC.

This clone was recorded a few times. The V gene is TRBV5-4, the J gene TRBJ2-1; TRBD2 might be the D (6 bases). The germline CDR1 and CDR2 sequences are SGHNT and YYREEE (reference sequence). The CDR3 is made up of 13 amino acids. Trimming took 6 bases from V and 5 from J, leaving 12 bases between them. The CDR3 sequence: CASIRDSNNEQFF. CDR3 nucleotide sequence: TGTGCCAGCATCCGGGACTCGAACAATGAGCAGTTCTTC.

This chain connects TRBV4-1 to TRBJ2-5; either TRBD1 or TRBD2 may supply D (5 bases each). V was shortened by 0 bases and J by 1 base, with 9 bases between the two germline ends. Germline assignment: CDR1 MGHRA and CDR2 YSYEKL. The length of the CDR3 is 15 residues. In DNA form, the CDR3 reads TGCGCCAGCAGCCAAGATCTGAGGGGCCAAGAGACCCAGTACTTC. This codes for CASSQDLRGQETQYF.

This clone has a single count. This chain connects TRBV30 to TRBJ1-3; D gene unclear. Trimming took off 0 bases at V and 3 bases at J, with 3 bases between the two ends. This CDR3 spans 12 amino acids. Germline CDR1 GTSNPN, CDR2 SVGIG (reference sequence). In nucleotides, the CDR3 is TGTGCCTGGAGTGTTGATGGAAACACCATATATTTT. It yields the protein CAWSVDGNTIYF. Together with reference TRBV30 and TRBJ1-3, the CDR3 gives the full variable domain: SQTIHQWPATLVQPVGSPLSLECTVEGTSNPNLYWYRQAAGRGLQLLFYSVGIGQISSEVPQNLSASRPQDRQFILSSKKLLLSDSGFYLCAWSVDGNTIYFGEGSWLTVV.

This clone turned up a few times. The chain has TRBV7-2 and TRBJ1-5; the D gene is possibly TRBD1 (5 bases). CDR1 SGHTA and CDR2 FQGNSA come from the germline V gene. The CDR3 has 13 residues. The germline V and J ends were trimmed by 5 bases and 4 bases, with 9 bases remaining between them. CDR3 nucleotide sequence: TGTGCCAGCAGCCGAGGGACTAATCAGCCCCAGCATTTT. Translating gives CASSRGTNQPQHF.

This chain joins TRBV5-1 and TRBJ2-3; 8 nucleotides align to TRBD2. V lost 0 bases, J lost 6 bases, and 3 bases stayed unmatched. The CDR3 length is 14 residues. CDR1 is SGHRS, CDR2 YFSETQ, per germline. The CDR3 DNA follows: TGCGCCAGCAGCTTGGACGGGAGGGCGGATACGCAGTATTTT. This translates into CASSLDGRADTQYF. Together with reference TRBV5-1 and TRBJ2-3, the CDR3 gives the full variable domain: KAGVTQTPRYLIKTRGQQVTLSCSPISGHRSVSWYQQTPGQGLQFLFEYFSETQRNKGNFPGRFSGRQFSNSRSEMNVSTLELGDSALYLCASSLDGRADTQYFGPGTRLTVL.

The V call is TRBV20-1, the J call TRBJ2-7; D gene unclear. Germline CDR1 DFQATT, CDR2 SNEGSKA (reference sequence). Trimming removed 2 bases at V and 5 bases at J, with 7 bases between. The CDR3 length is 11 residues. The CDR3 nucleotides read TGCAGTGCTAGAATCGTGGACGAGCAGTACTTC. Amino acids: CSARIVDEQYF.

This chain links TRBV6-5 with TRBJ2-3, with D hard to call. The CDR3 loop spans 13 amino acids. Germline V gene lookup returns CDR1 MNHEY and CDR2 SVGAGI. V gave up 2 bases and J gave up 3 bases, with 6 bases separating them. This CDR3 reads CASSYPDTDTQYF. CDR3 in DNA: TGTGCCAGCAGTTACCCTGATACAGATACGCAGTATTTT.

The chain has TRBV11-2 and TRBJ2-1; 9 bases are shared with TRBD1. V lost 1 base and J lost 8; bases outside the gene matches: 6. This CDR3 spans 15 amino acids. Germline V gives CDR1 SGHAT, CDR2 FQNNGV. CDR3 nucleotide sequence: TGTGCCAGCAGCTTAGGCCGACAGGGGGGCGATGAGCAGTTCTTC. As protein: CASSLGRQGGDEQFF.

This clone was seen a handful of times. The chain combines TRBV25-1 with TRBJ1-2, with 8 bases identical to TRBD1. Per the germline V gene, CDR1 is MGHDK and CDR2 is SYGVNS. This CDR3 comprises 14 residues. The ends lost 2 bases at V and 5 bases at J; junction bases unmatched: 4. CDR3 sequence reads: CASSEPNRGYGYTF. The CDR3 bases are TGTGCCAGCAGTGAACCTAACAGGGGGTATGGCTACACCTTC.

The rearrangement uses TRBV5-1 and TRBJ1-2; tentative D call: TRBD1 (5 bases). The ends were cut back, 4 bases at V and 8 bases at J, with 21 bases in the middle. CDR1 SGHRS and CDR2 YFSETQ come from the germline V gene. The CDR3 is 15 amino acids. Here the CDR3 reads CASSDRDGPVRGYTF. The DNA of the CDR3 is TGCGCCAGCAGCGACCGGGACGGACCTGTGCGAGGCTACACCTTC.